This TCR beta chain was retrieved from a study of cytomegalovirus exposure and HLA in healthy donors. The overall study: A subsequent analysis stated that the roughly 130 validation repertoires were run on the same platform as the 550 to 750 first-cohort repertoires.

The study drew the donors from its 120-subject validation cohort, separate from the 666-subject first cohort. Assay used: immunoSEQ multiplex PCR; TCRdb lists only in-frame clones, some missing. The sample includes over 120,000 clones, around 93% of them seen just once. As to this clone: Its antigen is not identified.

Study findings and constraints: Most TCR sequences showed up rarely, but some public TCRs showed up in many donors. The investigators catalogued 150 to 200 TCR beta chains as cytomegalovirus-associated.

V gave up 5 bases and J gave up 3 bases, with 15 bases separating them. Germline lookup yields CDR1 SGHVS and CDR2 FNYEAQ. This CDR3 has 15 amino acids. The specimen sequenced was PBMCs. This TCR derives from a man between 18 and 35 years old in good health and CMV-seropositive. The chain uses TRBV7-6 and TRBJ2-3, with D hard to call. In nucleotides, the CDR3 is TGTGCCAGCAGCCCTCAACTCCCTCCAACAGATACGCAGTATTTT. This encodes CASSPQLPPTDTQYF.